What follows are 18 T cell receptor beta chains derived from one specimen sequenced in a study of cytomegalovirus exposure and HLA in healthy donors. PCR used 60 Vbeta primers and 13 Jbeta primers. The protocol was immunoSEQ multiplex PCR, while the TCRdb copy is restricted to in-frame clones and leaves out a portion. The repertoire holds hundreds of thousands of clones, with almost 80% as singletons. The sequencing sample was made of PBMCs. These receptors all come from a male donor in good health and CMV-seronegative.

This clone was detected a few times. V is TRBV5-4 and J is TRBJ1-1; perhaps TRBD1 as D (5 bases). Germline V gene sequence: CDR1 SGHNT, CDR2 YYREEE (reference sequence). V was pared by 0 bases and J by 1 base, with 7 bases between. This CDR3 spans 14 amino acids. CDR3 protein: CASSLEGQNTEAFF. For the CDR3, the DNA is TGTGCCAGCAGCTTGGAGGGGCAGAACACTGAAGCTTTCTTT. The entire variable domain, with the rest obtained from reference TRBV5-4 and TRBJ1-1, is as follows: ETGVTQSPTHLIKTRGQQVTLRCSSQSGHNTVSWYQQALGQGPQFIFQYYREEENGRGNFPPRFSGLQFPNYSSELNVNALELDDSALYLCASSLEGQNTEAFFGQGTRLTVV.

The gene calls are TRBV18 and TRBJ2-5; D uncertain. CDR1 and CDR2 from the germline V gene are KGHSH and LQKENI. V was pared by 6 bases and J by 2 bases, with 4 bases between. The CDR3 is 11 residues long. CDR3 nucleotides: TGTGCCAGCTCCTATCAAGAGACCCAGTACTTC. Protein: CASSYQETQYF. Full variable domain (remainder filled in from reference TRBV18 and TRBJ2-5): NAGVMQNPRHLVRRRGQEARLRCSPMKGHSHVYWYRQLPEEGLKFMVYLQKENIIDESGMPKERFSAEFPKEGPSILRIQQVVRGDSAAYFCASSYQETQYFGPGTRLLVL.

The rearrangement joins TRBV13 to TRBJ2-5; 10 bases line up with TRBD2. This CDR3 has 16 residues. With V trimmed by 5 bases and J by 3 bases, 9 bases remained unmatched. CDR1 is PRHDT and CDR2 is FYEKMQ in the germline V gene (reference sequence). CDR3 in DNA: TGTGCCAGCAGCCAGAAGCGGGGGGGCCTGGAAGAGACCCAGTACTTC. Its translation is CASSQKRGGLEETQYF.

The rearrangement uses TRBV7-6 and TRBJ1-5; D uncertain. This CDR3 contains 15 residues. CDR1 and CDR2 from the germline V gene are SGHVS and FNYEAQ. The V end was cut by 6 bases, the J end by 1 base, with 13 bases between. The CDR3 protein is CASSTTSGSNQPQHF. As DNA, the CDR3 is TGTGCCAGCAGTACGACGTCAGGAAGCAATCAGCCCCAGCATTTT.

V gene TRBV27 combines with J gene TRBJ1-1; 7 bases are shared with TRBD1. The length of the CDR3 is 14 residues. Germline CDR1 MNHEY, CDR2 SMNVEV (reference sequence). V lost 7 bases, J lost 1 base, and 6 bases stayed unmatched. DNA for the CDR3: TGTGCCAGCACCGCCGGGACAGCGAACACTGAAGCTTTCTTT. Translating gives CASTAGTANTEAFF.

In this sample, this clone turned up a few times. The chain recombines TRBV7-9 with TRBJ2-1; D unclear. The germline gives CDR1 SEHNR, CDR2 FQNEAQ (reference sequence). V was shortened by 6 bases and J by 9 bases, with 15 bases between the two germline ends. The CDR3 contains 13 residues. CDR3 sequence reads: CASRPSQPSEQFF. Here the CDR3 DNA reads TGTGCCAGCAGGCCCTCTCAACCCAGTGAGCAGTTCTTC. Combining the CDR3 with reference TRBV7-9 and TRBJ2-1 gives the whole variable domain DTGVSQNPRHKITKRGQNVTFRCDPISEHNRLYWYRQTLGQGPEFLTYFQNEAQLEKSRLLSDRFSAERPKGSFSTLEIQRTEQGDSAMYLCASRPSQPSEQFFGPGTRLTVL.

With regard to this clone: The same CDR3 arises from other DNA sequences in this sample as well. CDR3 residues: CASSSYYEQYF. DNA for the CDR3: TGTGCCAGCAGCTCTTACTACGAGCAGTACTTC. This chain uses TRBV7-2 with TRBJ2-7; no definite D call. Trimming removed 4 bases at V and 3 bases at J, with 4 bases between. Germline assignment: CDR1 SGHTA and CDR2 FQGNSA. The CDR3 contains 11 residues.

This clone was observed a handful of times. The chain uses TRBV6-1 and TRBJ2-7, with D perhaps matching TRBD1 (6 bases). CDR3 length equals 14 residues. V was trimmed by 5 bases and J by 2 bases, leaving 13 bases between them. CDR1 is MNHNS, CDR2 SASEGT, per germline. The CDR3 loop is CASSPLGQAYEQYF. CDR3 DNA sequence: TGTGCCAGCAGTCCTTTGGGACAAGCCTACGAGCAGTACTTC.

V and J are TRBV5-8 and TRBJ2-3; TRBD2 is a possible D gene (6 bases). Trimming cost V 3 bases and J 0 bases, with 17 bases left between them. The germline V gene has CDR1 SGHTS and CDR2 YDEGEE. This CDR3 is built from 17 residues. The CDR3 nucleotides read TGTGCCAGCAGCTCTGGAGGGGCCAGAGCGAGCACAGATACGCAGTATTTT. The encoded protein is CASSSGGARASTDTQYF.

V and J are TRBV18 and TRBJ1-1; D perhaps matches TRBD1 (5 bases). Germline V lookup: CDR1 KGHSH, CDR2 LQKENI. This CDR3 is built from 14 residues. Trimming left V 6 bases short and J 1 base short, with 12 bases between. The CDR3 reads CASSPTDGNTEAFF. In DNA, the CDR3 is TGTGCCAGCTCGCCGACAGACGGGAACACTGAAGCTTTCTTT. The variable domain in full, with the rest retrieved from reference TRBV18 and TRBJ1-1, is NAGVMQNPRHLVRRRGQEARLRCSPMKGHSHVYWYRQLPEEGLKFMVYLQKENIIDESGMPKERFSAEFPKEGPSILRIQQVVRGDSAAYFCASSPTDGNTEAFFGQGTRLTVV.

This rearrangement joins TRBV15 to TRBJ2-4, with D unresolved. V was pared by 4 bases and J by 6 bases, with 19 bases between. The germline V gene encodes CDR1 LNHNV and CDR2 YYDKDF (reference sequence). The CDR3 length is 16 residues. CDR3 residues: CATSTNPSSRRNIQYF. The DNA of the CDR3 is TGTGCCACCAGCACTAACCCGTCGAGCCGGAGAAACATTCAGTACTTC. Using reference TRBV15 and TRBJ2-4 for the parts outside the CDR3, the full variable domain is DAMVIQNPRYQVTQFGKPVTLSCSQTLNHNVMYWYQQKSSQAPKLLFHYYDKDFNNEADTPDNFQSRRPNTSFCFLDIRSPGLGDTAMYLCATSTNPSSRRNIQYFGAGTRLSVL.

The genes are TRBV27 and TRBJ2-1; 7 nucleotides agree with TRBD2. Per the germline V gene, CDR1 is MNHEY and CDR2 is SMNVEV (reference sequence). The CDR3 contains 12 residues. The V gene end was trimmed by 3 bases and the J gene end by 10 bases; junction bases not matched to a gene: 3. The chain's CDR3 is CASSFHGREQFF. CDR3 sequence (DNA): TGTGCCAGCAGTTTCCACGGGAGGGAGCAGTTCTTC.

The chain combines TRBV19 with TRBJ1-1, with D possibly TRBD1 on 5 matching bases. The CDR3 length is 14 residues. Germline CDR1 and CDR2: LNHDA and SQIVND (reference sequence). V was cut by 3 bases and J by 1 base, with 9 bases left in between. CDR3 bases: TGTGCCAGTAGTATGGCAGGGCAGAACACTGAAGCTTTCTTT. Amino acids: CASSMAGQNTEAFF.

The chain is built from TRBV9 and TRBJ2-2; 8 positions match TRBD2. V lost 0 bases to trimming and J lost 6 bases; unmatched junction nucleotides: 10. This CDR3 spans 17 amino acids. Germline V gene data show CDR1 as SGDLS and CDR2 as YYNGEE. CDR3 region: CASSVAVGAGGPGELFF. For the CDR3, the DNA is TGTGCCAGCAGCGTAGCTGTAGGGGCGGGGGGCCCCGGGGAGCTGTTTTTT. The whole variable domain, filled in from reference TRBV9 and TRBJ2-2, reads DSGVTQTPKHLITATGQRVTLRCSPRSGDLSVYWYQQSLDQGLQFLIQYYNGEERAKGNILERFSAQQFPDLHSELNLSSLELGDSALYFCASSVAVGAGGPGELFFGEGSRLTVL.

Only a few counts were recorded for this clone. The chain recombines TRBV6-5 with TRBJ2-5, with 8 bases matching TRBD2. The end of the DNA is better explained by TRBJ2-7, so the J call may be wrong. Germline V gene sequence: CDR1 MNHEY, CDR2 SVGAGI. The CDR3 extends over 15 amino acids. The CDR3 sequence is CASSYLAGTRLEQYF. In DNA form, the CDR3 reads TGTGCCAGCAGTTACCTGGCGGGGACTAGGCTCGAGCAGTACTTC.

The V and J genes are TRBV7-2 and TRBJ2-1; 8 bases are shared with TRBD2. CDR1 is SGHTA, CDR2 FQGNSA, per germline. V was pared by 4 bases and J by 9 bases, with 8 bases of the junction left unmatched. The CDR3 has 14 amino acids. CDR3 in amino acids: CASSSRTSQGEQFF. In DNA form, the CDR3 reads TGTGCCAGCAGCTCCCGGACTAGCCAGGGTGAGCAGTTCTTC.

This clone was seen a few times. The chain couples TRBV19 to TRBJ2-2, with 14 bases that match TRBD2. Trimming took 2 bases from V and 5 from J; bases not matched to a gene: 10. The CDR3 has 19 residues. Per germline, CDR1 LNHDA and CDR2 SQIVND (reference sequence). The CDR3 sequence is CASSISRLAGGPRTGELFF. CDR3 sequence (DNA): TGTGCCAGTAGTATATCGCGACTAGCGGGAGGGCCGAGGACCGGGGAGCTGTTTTTT.

V gene TRBV6-5 combines with J gene TRBJ1-6; D remains unclear. The ends were cut back, 5 bases at V and 8 bases at J, with 10 bases in the middle. The length of the CDR3 is 13 residues. Germline V gene sequence: CDR1 MNHEY, CDR2 SVGAGI. In nucleotides, the CDR3 is TGTGCCAGCAGTCCCCAACTAGATTCACCCCTCCACTTT. Protein product: CASSPQLDSPLHF.